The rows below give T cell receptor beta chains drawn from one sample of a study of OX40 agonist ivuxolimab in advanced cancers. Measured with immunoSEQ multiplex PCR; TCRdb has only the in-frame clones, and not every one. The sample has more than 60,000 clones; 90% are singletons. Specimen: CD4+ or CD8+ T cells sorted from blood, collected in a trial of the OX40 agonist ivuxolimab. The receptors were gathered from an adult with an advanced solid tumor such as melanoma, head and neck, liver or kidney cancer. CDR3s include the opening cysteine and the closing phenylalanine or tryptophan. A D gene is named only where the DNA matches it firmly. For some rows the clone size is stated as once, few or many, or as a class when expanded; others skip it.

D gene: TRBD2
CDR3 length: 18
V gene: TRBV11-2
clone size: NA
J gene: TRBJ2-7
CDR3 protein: CASSLETGLAPVPYEQYF
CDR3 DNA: TGTGCCAGCAGCTTAGAAACGGGACTAGCGCCCGTTCCCTACGAGCAGTACTTC

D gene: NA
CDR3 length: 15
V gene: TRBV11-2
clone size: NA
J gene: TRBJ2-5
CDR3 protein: CASSLAGPAQGTQYF
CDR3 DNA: TGTGCCAGCAGCTTAGCGGGACCTGCGCAGGGGACCCAGTACTTC

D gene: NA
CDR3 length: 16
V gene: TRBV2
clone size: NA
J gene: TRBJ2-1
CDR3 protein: CASSDPPRSSYNEQFF
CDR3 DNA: TGTGCCAGCAGTGACCCTCCGCGAAGCTCCTACAATGAGCAGTTCTTC

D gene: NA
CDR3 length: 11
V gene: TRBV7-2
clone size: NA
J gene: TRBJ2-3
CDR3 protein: CASSLEVKQYF
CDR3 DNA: TGTGCCAGCAGCTTAGAGGTCAAGCAGTATTTT

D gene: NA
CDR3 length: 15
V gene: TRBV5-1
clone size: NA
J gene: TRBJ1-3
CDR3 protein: CASSLPDMSGNTIYF
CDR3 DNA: TGCGCCAGCAGCTTACCGGACATGTCTGGAAACACCATATATTTT

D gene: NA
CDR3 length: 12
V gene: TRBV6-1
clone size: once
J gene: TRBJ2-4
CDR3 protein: CASSRDRDIQYF
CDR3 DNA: TGTGCCAGCAGTCGAGACCGGGACATTCAGTACTTC

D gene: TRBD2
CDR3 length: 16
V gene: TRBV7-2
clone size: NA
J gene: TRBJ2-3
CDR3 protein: CASSLGSGGAADTQYF
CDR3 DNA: TGTGCCAGCAGCTTAGGTAGCGGGGGGGCAGCAGATACGCAGTATTTT

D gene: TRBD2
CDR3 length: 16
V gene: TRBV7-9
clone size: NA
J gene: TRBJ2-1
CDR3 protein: CASSYRLAGDYNEQFF
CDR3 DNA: TGTGCCAGCAGCTATAGACTAGCGGGGGATTACAATGAGCAGTTCTTC

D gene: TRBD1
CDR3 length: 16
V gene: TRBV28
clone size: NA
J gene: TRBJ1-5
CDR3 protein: CASSFGPATGHQPQHF
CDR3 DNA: TGTGCCAGCAGTTTCGGACCGGCGACAGGGCATCAGCCCCAGCATTTT

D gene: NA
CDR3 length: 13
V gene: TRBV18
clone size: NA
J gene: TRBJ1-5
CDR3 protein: CASSQGLNQPQHF
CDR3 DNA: TGTGCCAGCTCACAGGGTCTCAATCAGCCCCAGCATTTT

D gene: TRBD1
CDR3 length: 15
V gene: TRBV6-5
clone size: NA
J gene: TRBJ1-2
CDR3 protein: CASSRTGTDFYGYTF
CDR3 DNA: TGTGCCAGCTCGAGGACCGGGACAGACTTCTATGGCTACACCTTC

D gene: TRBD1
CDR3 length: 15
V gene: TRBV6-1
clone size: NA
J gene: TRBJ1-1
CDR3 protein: CASSGIGGMNTEAFF
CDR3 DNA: TGTGCCAGCAGCGGAATAGGGGGCATGAACACTGAAGCTTTCTTT

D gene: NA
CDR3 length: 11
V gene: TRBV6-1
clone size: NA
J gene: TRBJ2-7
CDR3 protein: CASRVYYEQYF
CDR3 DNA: TGTGCCAGCAGGGTGTATTACGAGCAGTACTTC

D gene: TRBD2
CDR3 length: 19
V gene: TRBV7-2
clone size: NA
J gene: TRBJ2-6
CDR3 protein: CASSPSRLAGTSGANVLTF
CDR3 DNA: TGTGCCAGCAGCCCCTCGAGACTAGCGGGAACCTCTGGGGCCAACGTCCTGACTTTC

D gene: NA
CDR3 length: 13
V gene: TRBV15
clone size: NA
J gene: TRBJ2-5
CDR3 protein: CATSRAQTETQYF
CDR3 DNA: TGTGCCACCAGCAGAGCCCAGACTGAGACCCAGTACTTC

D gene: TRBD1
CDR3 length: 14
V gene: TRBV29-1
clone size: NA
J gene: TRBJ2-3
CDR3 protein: CSVGTGASTDTQYF
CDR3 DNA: TGCAGCGTTGGAACAGGGGCTAGCACAGATACGCAGTATTTT

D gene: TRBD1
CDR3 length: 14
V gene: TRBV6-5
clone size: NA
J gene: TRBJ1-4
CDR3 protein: CASSLGQGNEKLFF
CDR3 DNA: TGTGCCAGCAGTCTCGGACAGGGTAATGAAAAACTGTTTTTT

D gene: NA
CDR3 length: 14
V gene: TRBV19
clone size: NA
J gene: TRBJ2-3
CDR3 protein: CASSMGVPADTQYF
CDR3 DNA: TGTGCCAGTAGTATGGGGGTCCCGGCAGATACGCAGTATTTT

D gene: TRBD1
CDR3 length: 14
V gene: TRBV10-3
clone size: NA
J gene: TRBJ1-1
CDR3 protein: CATDDRGQNTEAFF
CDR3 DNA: TGTGCCACCGACGACAGGGGGCAGAACACTGAAGCTTTCTTT

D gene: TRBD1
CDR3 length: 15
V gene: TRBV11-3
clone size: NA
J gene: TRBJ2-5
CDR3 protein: CASSFTGGLGETQYF
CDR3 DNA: TGTGCCAGCAGCTTCACAGGGGGTCTTGGGGAGACCCAGTACTTC

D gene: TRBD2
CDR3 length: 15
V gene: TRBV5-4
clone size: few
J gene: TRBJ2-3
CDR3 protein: CASHGASGSTDTQYF
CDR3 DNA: TGTGCCAGCCATGGGGCTAGCGGAAGCACAGATACGCAGTATTTT

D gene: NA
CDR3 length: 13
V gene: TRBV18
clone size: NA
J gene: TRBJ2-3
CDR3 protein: CASSQVHTDTQYF
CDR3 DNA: TGTGCCAGCTCACAAGTGCACACAGATACGCAGTATTTT

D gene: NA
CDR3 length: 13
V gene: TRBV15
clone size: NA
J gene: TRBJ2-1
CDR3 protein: CATSRGGFNEQFF
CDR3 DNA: TGTGCCACCAGCAGAGGCGGTTTTAATGAGCAGTTCTTC

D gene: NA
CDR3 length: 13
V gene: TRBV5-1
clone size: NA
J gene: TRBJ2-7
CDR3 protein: CASGQGRTYEQYF
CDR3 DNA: TGCGCCAGCGGGCAGGGGCGTACCTACGAGCAGTACTTC

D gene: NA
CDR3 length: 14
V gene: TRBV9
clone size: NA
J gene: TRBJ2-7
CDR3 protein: CASSVVDRGVEQYF
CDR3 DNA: TGTGCCAGCAGCGTAGTGGATAGGGGTGTTGAGCAGTACTTC

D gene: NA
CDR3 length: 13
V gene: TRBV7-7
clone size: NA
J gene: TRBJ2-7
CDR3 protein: CASSLGAPYEQYF
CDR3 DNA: TGTGCCAGCAGCTTAGGGGCCCCCTACGAGCAGTACTTC

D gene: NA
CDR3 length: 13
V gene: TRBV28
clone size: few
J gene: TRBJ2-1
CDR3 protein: CATADYSYNEQFF
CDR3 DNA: TGTGCCACTGCGGACTACTCCTACAATGAGCAGTTCTTC

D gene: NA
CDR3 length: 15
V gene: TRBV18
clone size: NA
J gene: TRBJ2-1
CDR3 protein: CASSPPTADYNEQFF
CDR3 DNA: TGTGCCAGCTCACCACCGACTGCGGATTACAATGAGCAGTTCTTC

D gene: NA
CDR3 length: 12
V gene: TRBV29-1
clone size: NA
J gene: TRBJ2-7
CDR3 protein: CSVGVGTYEQYF
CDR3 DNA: TGCAGCGTTGGGGTCGGAACCTACGAGCAGTACTTC

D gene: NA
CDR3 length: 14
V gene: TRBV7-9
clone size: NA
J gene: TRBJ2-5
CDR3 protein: CASSPRQAWETQYF
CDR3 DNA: TGTGCCAGCAGCCCCCGTCAGGCCTGGGAGACCCAGTACTTC

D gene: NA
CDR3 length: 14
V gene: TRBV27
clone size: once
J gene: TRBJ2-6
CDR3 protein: CASSLKSGANVLTF
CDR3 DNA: TGTGCCAGCAGCCTTAAATCTGGGGCCAACGTCCTGACTTTC

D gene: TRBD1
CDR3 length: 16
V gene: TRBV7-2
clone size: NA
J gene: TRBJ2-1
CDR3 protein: CASSLSSTGNYNEQFF
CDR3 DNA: TGTGCCAGCAGCTTAAGTTCGACAGGGAACTACAATGAGCAGTTCTTC

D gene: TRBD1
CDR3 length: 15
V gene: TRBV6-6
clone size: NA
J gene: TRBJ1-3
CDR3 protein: CASTQTGSSGNTIYF
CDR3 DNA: TGTGCCAGCACCCAGACAGGGAGCTCTGGAAACACCATATATTTT

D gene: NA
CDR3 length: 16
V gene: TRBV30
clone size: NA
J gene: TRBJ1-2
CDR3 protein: CAWSAISGTLNYGYTF
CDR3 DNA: TGTGCCTGGAGCGCCATCTCCGGGACACTTAACTATGGCTACACCTTC

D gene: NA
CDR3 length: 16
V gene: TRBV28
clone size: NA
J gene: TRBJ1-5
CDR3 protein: CASASLRQPLNQPQHF
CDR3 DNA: TGTGCCAGCGCATCCCTTCGACAGCCTCTCAATCAGCCCCAGCATTTT

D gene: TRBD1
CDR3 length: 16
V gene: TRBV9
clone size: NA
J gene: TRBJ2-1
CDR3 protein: CASSYRTGISYNEQFF
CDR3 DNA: TGTGCCAGCAGCTACAGGACAGGGATAAGCTACAATGAGCAGTTCTTC

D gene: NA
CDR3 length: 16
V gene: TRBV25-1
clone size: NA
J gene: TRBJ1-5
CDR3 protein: CASSDEFGQKNQPQHF
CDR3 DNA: TGTGCCAGCAGTGACGAATTTGGACAAAAAAATCAGCCCCAGCATTTT

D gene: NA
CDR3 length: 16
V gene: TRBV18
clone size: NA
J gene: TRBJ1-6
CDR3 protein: CASSPSWGVETSPLHF
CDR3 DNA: TGTGCCAGCTCACCTTCTTGGGGGGTAGAGACATCACCCCTCCACTTT

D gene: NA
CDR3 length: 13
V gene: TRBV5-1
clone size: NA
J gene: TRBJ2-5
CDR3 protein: CASSVADQETQYF
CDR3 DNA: TGCGCCAGCAGCGTAGCGGACCAAGAGACCCAGTACTTC

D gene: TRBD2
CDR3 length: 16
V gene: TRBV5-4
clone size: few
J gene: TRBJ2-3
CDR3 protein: CASSLWRGDYTDTQYF
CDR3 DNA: TGTGCCAGCAGCTTATGGCGGGGGGACTACACAGATACGCAGTATTTT

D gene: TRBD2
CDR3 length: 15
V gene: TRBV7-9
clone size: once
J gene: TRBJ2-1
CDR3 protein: CASSLRTSGNNEQFF
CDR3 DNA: TGTGCCAGCAGCTTGCGGACTAGCGGGAACAATGAGCAGTTCTTC

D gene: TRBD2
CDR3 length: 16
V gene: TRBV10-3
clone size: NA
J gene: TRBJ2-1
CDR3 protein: CAISDFPGTSGQEQFF
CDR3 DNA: TGTGCCATCAGTGATTTCCCCGGGACTAGCGGCCAAGAGCAGTTCTTC

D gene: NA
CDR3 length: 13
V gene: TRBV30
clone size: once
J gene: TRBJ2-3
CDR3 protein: CAWSIKGTDTQYF
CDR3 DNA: TGTGCCTGGAGTATTAAGGGCACAGATACGCAGTATTTT

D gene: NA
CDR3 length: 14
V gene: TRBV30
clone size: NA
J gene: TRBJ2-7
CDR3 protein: CAWSVIPQAYEQYF
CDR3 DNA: TGTGCCTGGAGTGTAATCCCCCAAGCTTACGAGCAGTACTTC

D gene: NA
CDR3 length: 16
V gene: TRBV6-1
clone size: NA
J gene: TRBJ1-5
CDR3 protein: CASSVEGTYSNQPQHF
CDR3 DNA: TGTGCCAGCAGTGTGGAGGGGACCTATAGCAATCAGCCCCAGCATTTT

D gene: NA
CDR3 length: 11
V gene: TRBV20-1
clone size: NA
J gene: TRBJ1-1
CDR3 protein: CSAHAGTEAFF
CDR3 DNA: TGCAGTGCCCACGCCGGGACAGAAGCTTTCTTT

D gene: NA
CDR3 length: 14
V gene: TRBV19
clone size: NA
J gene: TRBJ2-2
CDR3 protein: CASSIGANTGELFF
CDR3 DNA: TGTGCCAGTAGTATAGGAGCGAACACCGGGGAGCTGTTTTTT

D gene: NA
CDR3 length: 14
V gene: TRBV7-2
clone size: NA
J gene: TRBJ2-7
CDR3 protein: CASSFLSIAYEQYF
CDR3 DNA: TGTGCCAGCAGCTTCTTGAGTATCGCCTACGAGCAGTACTTC

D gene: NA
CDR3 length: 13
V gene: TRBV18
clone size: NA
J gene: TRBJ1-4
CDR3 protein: CASSGGSREKLFF
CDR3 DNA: TGTGCCAGCTCGGGCGGGAGTCGTGAAAAACTGTTTTTT

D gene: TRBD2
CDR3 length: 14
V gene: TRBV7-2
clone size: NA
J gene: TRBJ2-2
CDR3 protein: CASSLWTSSGELFF
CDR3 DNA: TGTGCCAGCAGCCTCTGGACTAGTTCCGGGGAGCTGTTTTTT

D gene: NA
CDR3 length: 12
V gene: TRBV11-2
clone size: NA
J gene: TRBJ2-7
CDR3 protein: CASSLSSYEQYF
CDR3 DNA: TGTGCCAGCAGTTTATCCTCCTACGAGCAGTACTTC

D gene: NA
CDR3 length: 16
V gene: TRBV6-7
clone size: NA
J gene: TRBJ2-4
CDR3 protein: CASSYSQGLAKNIQYF
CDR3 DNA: TGTGCCAGCAGTTACTCACAGGGTTTAGCCAAAAACATTCAGTACTTC

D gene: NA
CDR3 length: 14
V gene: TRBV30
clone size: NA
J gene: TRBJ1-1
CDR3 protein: CAWRDTGTTTEAFF
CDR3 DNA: TGTGCCTGGAGGGATACAGGTACAACAACTGAAGCTTTCTTT